This section outlines one T cell receptor (beta chain) sequence together with its context. Its specificity is not known. The data originate from a study of blood T cells in healthy people across ages. The V and J ends lost 5 bases and 7 bases, in that order; junction bases with no gene match: 9. The CDR3 is made up of 15 amino acids. Germline V CDR1 and CDR2: MNHEY, SVGAGI. It was with a sample-barcoded 5' primer and a J-beta primer mix that a second PCR of roughly 7 to 12 cycles was run. MiXCR, run by TCRdb on the 5' RACE reads, gives a single entry per CDR3 protein. The sample yields over 1.5 million distinct CDR3 sequences, roughly 52% seen once. Notes on the study in general: PBMC samples, being unsorted, prevented any conclusive comparison of naive and antigen-experienced cells. Aged donors had fewer naive CD4+ cells and lower diversity than long-lived donors. A strong correlation was found between TCR beta diversity and the percentage of naive T cells.

At least 5 micrograms of total RNA were extracted per sample. This TCR was recovered from a woman aged 40 to 50 in good health. This rearrangement joins TRBV6-5 to TRBJ2-1, with 9 bases matching TRBD2. The sample taken for sequencing was blood. For the CDR3, the DNA is TGTGCCAGCAGTAAGAGCGGGGCGGGGGGGAATGAGCAGTTCTTC. It codes for CASSKSGAGGNEQFF.